This T cell receptor beta chain came from a study of blood T cell repertoires in COVID-19. Study-wide background: T cells, B-cell-depleted T cells, or PBMCs provided the cDNA or gDNA that served as material.

In the authors' methods: The authors estimated nucleated cell counts from reference gene primer amplification. This table comes from immunoSEQ multiplex PCR, and its TCRdb copy is limited to in-frame clones, with some not included. That table furnishes V, J and clone size, whereas the DNA furnished D and trimming. The sample contains some 62,000 clones, 80% to 90% of which appear only once. Seattle-derived patients entered the study during active infection and were followed longitudinally. Germline V gene sequence: CDR1 LGHNA, CDR2 YNFKEQ. The CDR3 sequence is 17 residues long. V was pared by 0 bases and J by 9 bases, with 9 bases of the junction left unmatched.

The sample was peripheral blood. The receptor was isolated from an older woman with COVID-19, enrolled during active disease. This chain joins TRBV4-2 and TRBJ1-6; TRBD1 aligns across 9 bases. Here the CDR3 DNA reads TGTGCCAGCAGCCAAGAGAGGCCGGAGACAGGGGGTTCACCCCTCCACTTT. The encoded protein is CASSQERPETGGSPLHF.